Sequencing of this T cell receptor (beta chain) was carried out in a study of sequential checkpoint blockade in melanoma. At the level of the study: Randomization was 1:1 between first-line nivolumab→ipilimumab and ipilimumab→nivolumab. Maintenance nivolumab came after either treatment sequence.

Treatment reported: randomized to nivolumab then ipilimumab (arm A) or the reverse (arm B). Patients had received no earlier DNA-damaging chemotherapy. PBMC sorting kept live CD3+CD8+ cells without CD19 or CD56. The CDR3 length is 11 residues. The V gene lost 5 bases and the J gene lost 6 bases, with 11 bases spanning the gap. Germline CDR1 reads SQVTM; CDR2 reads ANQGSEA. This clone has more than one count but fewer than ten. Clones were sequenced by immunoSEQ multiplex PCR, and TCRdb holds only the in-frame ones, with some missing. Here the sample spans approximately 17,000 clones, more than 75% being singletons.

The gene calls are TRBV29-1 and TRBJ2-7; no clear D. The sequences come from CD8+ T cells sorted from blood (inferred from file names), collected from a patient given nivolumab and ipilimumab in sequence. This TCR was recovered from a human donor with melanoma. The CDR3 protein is CSVQVGREQYF. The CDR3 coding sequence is TGCAGCGTTCAGGTCGGCCGCGAGCAGTACTTC.